These 27 T cell receptor beta chains originate from one sample sequenced in a study of blood T cell repertoires in COVID-19. Repertoires were generated with immunoSEQ multiplex PCR, while TCRdb's copy carries only in-frame clones and drops some. This sample has some 60,000 clones, with less than 75% found just once. Material: peripheral blood. All receptors come from a woman in her forties or fifties with active or convalescent COVID-19.

The chain has TRBV7-6 and TRBJ1-1; D gene uncertain. V was pared by 1 base and J by 5 bases, with 17 bases between. The V gene's germline CDR1 is SGHVS and CDR2 FNYEAQ. This CDR3 region has 16 residues. This CDR3 reads CASSLVPPREGTEAFF. The CDR3 DNA reads as TGTGCCAGCAGCTTAGTTCCCCCCCGGGAGGGAACTGAAGCTTTCTTT. Looking up the rest from reference TRBV7-6 and TRBJ1-1 gives the full variable domain: GAGVSQSPRYKVTKRGQDVALRCDPISGHVSLYWYRQALGQGPEFLTYFNYEAQQDKSGLPNDRFSAERPEGSISTLTIQRTEQRDSAMYRCASSLVPPREGTEAFFGQGTRLTVV.

The chain joins TRBV5-8 to TRBJ2-6; no clear D. The germline CDR1 and CDR2 sequences are SGHTS and YDEGEE. With 0 bases removed from V and 0 bases from J, the gap between germline ends came to 7 bases. The CDR3 is made up of 16 amino acids. The chain's CDR3 is CASSLGANSGANVLTF. DNA for the CDR3: TGTGCCAGCAGCTTGGGGGCGAACTCTGGGGCCAACGTCCTGACTTTC.

The chain combines TRBV2 with TRBJ2-7, with D possibly matching TRBD2 (6 bases). Trimming shortened V by 4 bases and J by 6 bases, and 16 bases separated the two germline ends. This CDR3 has 14 residues. The V gene's germline CDR1 is SNHLY and CDR2 FYNNEI. CDR3: CASSVGLPGSEQYF. The CDR3 DNA reads TGTGCCAGCAGTGTGGGACTCCCCGGGTCCGAGCAGTACTTC.

This clone appeared a few times. The rearrangement joins TRBV5-8 to TRBJ2-7; D remains unclear. The ends were cut back, 4 bases at V and 0 bases at J, with 8 bases in the middle. CDR1 is SGHTS, CDR2 YDEGEE, per germline. The CDR3 is made up of 13 amino acids. CDR3 in DNA: TGTGCCAGCAGCACGCGACACTCCTACGAGCAGTACTTC. Translated, it gives CASSTRHSYEQYF.

The V and J genes are TRBV19 and TRBJ1-4; 8 bases are shared with TRBD1. There are 17 residues in the CDR3. V gave up 5 bases and J gave up 5 bases; unmatched junction bases: 13. Per the germline V gene, CDR1 is LNHDA and CDR2 is SQIVND (reference sequence). The CDR3 here is CASSSPTGEGSNEKLFF. In nucleotides, the CDR3 is TGTGCCAGTAGTTCCCCGACAGGGGAGGGGTCCAATGAAAAACTGTTTTTT.

The chain uses TRBV2 and TRBJ1-5; D is unresolved. V lost 7 bases and J 0 bases, leaving 16 bases between the germline ends. This CDR3 has 16 residues. Germline V CDR1 and CDR2: SNHLY, FYNNEI. CDR3 amino acids: CASTLEGADSNQPQHF. The CDR3 DNA follows: TGTGCCAGCACACTGGAGGGCGCCGATAGCAATCAGCCCCAGCATTTT.

The chain employs TRBV11-3 and TRBJ2-1, with TRBD2 identical over 12 bases. With V trimmed by 0 bases and J by 9 bases, 9 bases remained unmatched. Germline V CDR1 and CDR2: SGHNT, YENEEA. The CDR3 has 17 residues. The CDR3 here is CASSLEPSSGRAGEQFF. As DNA, the CDR3 is TGTGCCAGCAGCTTAGAACCCTCTAGCGGGAGGGCAGGTGAGCAGTTCTTC.

The CDR3 spells CASSSWDRVTDTQYF. The DNA for the CDR3 is TGTGCCAGCAGTTCCTGGGACAGGGTAACAGATACGCAGTATTTT. This chain uses TRBV28 with TRBJ2-3, with TRBD1 matching 9 bases. The germline gives CDR1 MDHEN, CDR2 SYDVKM. The CDR3 covers 15 residues. After removal of 4 bases from V and 3 bases from J, the junction contained 5 bases not matched to a gene.

A few counts support this clone. The CDR3 region has the DNA TGTGCCGCCAAGGGACAGGGGGCCACCTACCAAGAGACCCAGTACTTC. This translates into CAAKGQGATYQETQYF. The chain uses TRBV10-3 and TRBJ2-5; 12 positions match TRBD1. Germline loops: CDR1 ENHRY, CDR2 SYGVKD. J was trimmed by 0 bases and V by 11 bases; bases with no gene match: 10. The CDR3 is 16 residues long.

The rearrangement uses TRBV28 and TRBJ2-7; 11 nucleotides line up with TRBD2. This CDR3 is 14 amino acids long. The J segment lost 5 bases and the V segment lost 10 bases, leaving 10 bases of the junction unmatched. Looked up from germline, CDR1 is MDHEN and CDR2 is SYDVKM. The CDR3 nucleotides read TGTGCCACAATCGTAGCGGGAGGGCCGGACGAGCAGTACTTC. It translates to CATIVAGGPDEQYF.

This rearrangement joins TRBV5-1 to TRBJ2-7, with D hard to call. Germline loops: CDR1 SGHRS, CDR2 YFSETQ. Trimming left V 1 base short and J 0 bases short, with 8 bases between. CDR3 length: 14 residues. CDR3: CASSLQVSSYEQYF. The CDR3 DNA reads as TGCGCCAGCAGCTTGCAGGTCTCCTCCTACGAGCAGTACTTC. Together with reference TRBV5-1 and TRBJ2-7, the CDR3 gives the full variable domain: KAGVTQTPRYLIKTRGQQVTLSCSPISGHRSVSWYQQTPGQGLQFLFEYFSETQRNKGNFPGRFSGRQFSNSRSEMNVSTLELGDSALYLCASSLQVSSYEQYFGPGTRLTVT.

The chain couples TRBV4-2 to TRBJ1-1; TRBD1 might be the D (5 bases). Germline-derived CDR1 and CDR2 are LGHNA and YNFKEQ. The CDR3 runs 14 residues. The germline V and J ends were trimmed by 1 base and 1 base, with 7 bases remaining between them. The CDR3 DNA reads as TGTGCCAGCAGCCAAGCCCAGGGGAACACTGAAGCTTTCTTT. Its protein product is CASSQAQGNTEAFF.

The CDR3 coding sequence is TGTGCCAGTAGTACTCAGGCAGGAAATCACGAGCAGTTCTTC. It codes for CASSTQAGNHEQFF. V gene TRBV19 combines with J gene TRBJ2-1; no clear D gene. The CDR3 totals 14 residues. V was clipped by 4 bases and J by 10 bases, with 17 bases between them. Germline V lookup: CDR1 LNHDA, CDR2 SQIVND (reference sequence).

The CDR3 region is CASSPRALDSGANVLTF. The CDR3 coding sequence is TGTGCCAGCTCACCGCGGGCCCTCGACTCTGGGGCCAACGTCCTGACTTTC. The rearrangement links TRBV18 to TRBJ2-6; possible D gene TRBD2, 5 bases. Germline assignment: CDR1 KGHSH and CDR2 LQKENI. The CDR3 spans 17 residues. Trimming took 3 bases from V and 0 from J, leaving 12 bases between them.

This chain joins TRBV6-6 and TRBJ2-5; D is possibly TRBD1 (6 bases). The germline V gene encodes CDR1 MNHNY and CDR2 SVGAGI (reference sequence). CDR3 length equals 12 residues. The germline V and J ends were trimmed by 5 bases and 5 bases, with 9 bases remaining between them. CDR3 nucleotides: TGTGCCAGCAGTCTCACAGGGGAGACCCAGTACTTC. Amino acid sequence: CASSLTGETQYF.

This clone turned up a few times. The chain uses TRBV5-1 and TRBJ1-1; 10 bases are a match to TRBD1. The germline V gene has CDR1 SGHRS and CDR2 YFSETQ. CDR3 size: 17 residues. V lost 4 bases to trimming and J lost 1 base; unmatched junction nucleotides: 10. CDR3 in amino acids: CASSPGDRGGTNTEAFF. In DNA form, the CDR3 reads TGCGCCAGCAGCCCGGGGGACAGGGGAGGAACGAACACTGAAGCTTTCTTT. The entire variable domain, with the rest obtained from reference TRBV5-1 and TRBJ1-1, is as follows: KAGVTQTPRYLIKTRGQQVTLSCSPISGHRSVSWYQQTPGQGLQFLFEYFSETQRNKGNFPGRFSGRQFSNSRSEMNVSTLELGDSALYLCASSPGDRGGTNTEAFFGQGTRLTVV.

The rearrangement uses TRBV28 and TRBJ2-7; tentatively, D is TRBD2 (5 bases). Germline V gives CDR1 MDHEN, CDR2 SYDVKM. Between the trimmed V and J ends, which lost 2 bases and 6 bases, there was a span of 14 bases. The CDR3 is made up of 14 amino acids. CDR3 region: CASSLRPGRGEQYF. In nucleotides, the CDR3 is TGTGCCAGCAGTTTACGACCCGGACGGGGCGAGCAGTACTTC. Full variable domain (remainder filled in from reference TRBV28 and TRBJ2-7): DVKVTQSSRYLVKRTGEKVFLECVQDMDHENMFWYRQDPGLGLRLIYFSYDVKMKEKGDIPEGYSVSREKKERFSLILESASTNQTSMYLCASSLRPGRGEQYFGPGTRLTVT.

The rearrangement uses TRBV7-9 and TRBJ2-1; 8 nucleotides agree with TRBD1. Germline V lookup: CDR1 SEHNR, CDR2 FQNEAQ (reference sequence). The CDR3 spans 15 residues. The ends lost 5 bases at V and 2 bases at J; junction bases unmatched: 5. The CDR3 loop reads CASSKSGQAYNEQFF. The CDR3, as DNA: TGTGCCAGCAGCAAATCGGGACAGGCCTACAATGAGCAGTTCTTC.

There are a few counts of this clone. V gene TRBV18 combines with J gene TRBJ2-5; D not certain. Germline lookup yields CDR1 KGHSH and CDR2 LQKENI. The CDR3 is 13 residues long. Trimming took 0 bases from V and 5 from J, leaving 7 bases between them. The CDR3 sequence is CASSPPVYETQYF. CDR3 in DNA: TGTGCCAGCTCACCACCCGTGTATGAGACCCAGTACTTC.

V is TRBV2 and J is TRBJ1-1; 8 bases align to TRBD1. The germline V gene encodes CDR1 SNHLY and CDR2 FYNNEI. The CDR3 runs 14 residues. After removal of 5 bases from V and 6 bases from J, the junction contained 8 bases not matched to a gene. CDR3 nucleotide sequence: TGTGCCAGCAGTCCCGACAGGGGTTATTCTGAAGCTTTCTTT. Protein product: CASSPDRGYSEAFF.

This clone occurred once. The chain uses TRBV10-1 and TRBJ1-5; 9 bases match TRBD1. The CDR3 contains 13 residues. The germline gives CDR1 WNHNN, CDR2 SYGVQD (reference sequence). V was clipped by 6 bases and J by 7 bases; unmatched bases: 4. For the CDR3, the DNA is TGCGCCAGCAGCGACAGGGGGGGGCAGCCCCAGCATTTT. Its protein product is CASSDRGGQPQHF.

This chain links TRBV4-2 with TRBJ1-2; D is ambiguous. Per the germline V gene, CDR1 is LGHNA and CDR2 is YNFKEQ. Trimming took off 5 bases at V and 0 bases at J, with 7 bases between the two ends. The CDR3 sequence is 13 residues long. CDR3 loop: CASSVHANYGYTF. The CDR3 DNA is TGTGCCAGCAGCGTACACGCTAACTATGGCTACACCTTC.

This chain connects TRBV3-1 (or the pseudogene TRBV3-2) to TRBJ1-5; no clear D gene. CDR1 is LGHDT, CDR2 YNNKEL, per germline (reference sequence). Trimming removed 3 bases at V and 7 bases at J, with 7 bases between. This CDR3 has 12 residues. CDR3 in amino acids: CASSQGRQPQHF. The CDR3, as DNA: TGTGCCAGCAGCCAGGGGAGGCAGCCCCAGCATTTT.

The table lists this clone with a few counts. The chain uses TRBV29-1 and TRBJ2-2; 7 nucleotides line up with TRBD1. Germline loops: CDR1 SQVTM, CDR2 ANQGSEA. This CDR3 has 14 residues. With V trimmed by 3 bases and J by 1 base, 2 bases remained unmatched. The CDR3 nucleotides are TGCAGCGTTGATAGGACAGGGAACACCGGGGAGCTGTTTTTT. Translation gives CSVDRTGNTGELFF.

This clone was seen only a few times. The rearrangement uses TRBV2 and TRBJ1-2, with 7 bases fitting TRBD1. The CDR3 has 15 residues. Germline loops: CDR1 SNHLY, CDR2 FYNNEI. The V gene end was trimmed by 8 bases and the J gene end by 8 bases; junction bases not matched to a gene: 17. CDR3 amino acids: CASGFDGGGVGGYTF. The DNA for the CDR3 is TGTGCCAGCGGCTTCGATGGAGGGGGCGTGGGCGGCTACACCTTC.

The chain combines TRBV27 with TRBJ2-7; 10 bases match TRBD2. CDR1 and CDR2 (germline): MNHEY, SMNVEV (reference sequence). CDR3 length: 15 residues. V lost 6 bases, J lost 7 bases, and 12 bases stayed unmatched. The DNA of the CDR3 is TGTGCCAGCAGAGCTCGTCTAGCGGGAGTAAGGGAGCAGTACTTC. Translation gives CASRARLAGVREQYF.

V usage is TRBV3-1 (or the pseudogene TRBV3-2) and J usage is TRBJ2-3, with D unclear. The germline V and J ends were trimmed by 5 bases and 2 bases, with 5 bases remaining between them. This CDR3 has 12 residues. Germline CDR1 reads LGHDT; CDR2 reads YNNKEL (reference sequence). This CDR3 reads CASSSHTDTQYF. In DNA form, the CDR3 reads TGTGCCAGCAGCAGCCACACAGATACGCAGTATTTT.